A single sample is the source of the 8 T cell receptor beta chains below, sequenced in a study of monozygotic twins with inflammatory bowel disease. TCRdb reprocessed the 5' RACE reads and keeps a single row for each CDR3 protein, giving no DNA. This sample carries about 300,000 distinct CDR3 sequences, with more than 4.5% going to the ten biggest clones. The specimen sequenced was blood. These TCRs come from a human donor with ulcerative colitis or Crohn's disease, or a healthy co-twin of an affected twin (not recorded which).

This chain uses TRBV19 with TRBJ1-1; TCRdb gives TRBD1 as the D gene, but with no DNA this cannot be confirmed. The CDR3 totals 15 residues. Germline lookup yields CDR1 LNHDA and CDR2 SQIVND (reference sequence). CDR3 in amino acids: CASSMPDRWNTEAFF.

The chain combines TRBV7-3 with TRBJ2-7; TCRdb's D call, TRBD1, is unchecked because there is no DNA. CDR1 is SGHTA and CDR2 is FQGTGA in the germline V gene. CDR3 length: 17 residues. CDR3 amino acids: CASSPTGAPGFPYEQYF. The complete variable domain, with remaining parts taken from reference TRBV7-3 and TRBJ2-7, reads GAGVSQTPSNKVTEKGKYVELRCDPISGHTALYWYRQSLGQGPEFLIYFQGTGAADDSGLPNDRFFAVRPEGSVSTLKIQRTERGDSAVYLCASSPTGAPGFPYEQYFGPGTRLTVT.

The V gene is TRBV11-3, the J gene TRBJ1-1; TCRdb names TRBD1, which stays unverified in the absence of DNA. The germline gives CDR1 SGHNT, CDR2 YENEEA. The CDR3 spans 12 residues. The CDR3 region is CASSSPQGRAFF.

J is TRBJ2-2 and V is TRBV7-3; without DNA, the TCRdb call of TRBD1 cannot be checked. The CDR3 length is 17 residues. Germline CDR1 reads SGHTA; CDR2 reads FQGTGA. CDR3 loop: CASSKSPPTGAGGELFF.

The CDR3 loop reads CASGLAGTDTQYF. The chain joins TRBV11-2 to TRBJ2-3; TCRdb outputs TRBD2, but without DNA this stays unchecked. Germline CDR1 and CDR2: SGHAT and FQNNGV. The CDR3 extends over 13 amino acids.

The V gene is TRBV5-5, the J gene TRBJ2-1; TCRdb designates TRBD2, a call that cannot be tested without DNA. CDR1 is SGHKS, CDR2 YYEKEE, per germline (reference sequence). This CDR3 contains 18 residues. The chain's CDR3 is CASSHVNLLGIAGNEQFF.

The rearrangement links TRBV27 to TRBJ1-6; as DNA is missing, the TRBD1 call by TCRdb cannot be tested. CDR3 length: 14 residues. From germline, CDR1 is MNHEY and CDR2 SMNVEV (reference sequence). CDR3 protein: CASRVYTWGSPLHF.

The genes are TRBV6-5 and TRBJ2-5; TCRdb names TRBD2, which stays unverified in the absence of DNA. Germline V CDR1 and CDR2: MNHEY, SVGAGI. CDR3 length equals 12 residues. The CDR3 sequence: CASSHRRETQYF.